Each of the 13 T cell receptor beta chains below was sequenced from the same sample in a study of blood T cell repertoires in COVID-19. Sequencing was performed with immunoSEQ multiplex PCR; in TCRdb, only in-frame clones are kept and a portion is missing. The table includes approximately 100,000 clones, 89% detected once. Sequences were obtained from peripheral blood. The source is a woman aged 55-70 years with acute or convalescent COVID-19.

The chain combines TRBV29-1 with TRBJ1-2; D is perhaps TRBD1 (5 bases). Germline lookup yields CDR1 SQVTM and CDR2 ANQGSEA. Between the trimmed V and J ends, which lost 6 bases and 0 bases, there was a span of 20 bases. The CDR3 is 16 residues long. The CDR3 nucleotides read TGCAGCGTGGGCCCAGGCGGGGGAAGAGCTAACTATGGCTACACCTTC. Residues: CSVGPGGGRANYGYTF.

In DNA, the CDR3 is TGTGCCAGCAGTCCTCAGGGTAGCAATCAGCCCCAGCATTTT. Residues: CASSPQGSNQPQHF. The chain links TRBV6-5 to TRBJ1-5, with D possibly TRBD1 on 5 matching bases. CDR1 MNHEY and CDR2 SVGAGI come from the germline V gene. CDR3 size: 14 residues. V shed 5 bases and J shed 0 bases, with 8 bases lying between them.

This chain joins TRBV29-1 and TRBJ2-3, with 9 bases that match TRBD1. Germline V gene sequence: CDR1 SQVTM, CDR2 ANQGSEA. This CDR3 has 15 amino acids. Unmatched junction bases numbered 9, after V lost 5 bases and J lost 3 bases. Written as DNA, the CDR3 is TGCAGCGTTTTTACAGGGGGCGCGGTTACAGATACGCAGTATTTT. Amino acids: CSVFTGGAVTDTQYF.

V and J are TRBV5-1 and TRBJ1-6, with D possibly TRBD1 on 6 matching bases. With 7 bases removed from V and 14 bases from J, the gap between germline ends came to 28 bases. CDR1 is SGHRS and CDR2 is YFSETQ in the germline V gene. CDR3 length equals 16 residues. The CDR3, as DNA: TGCGCCAGCTCCCCGGGGGGGGGCGGCAGGTTGATGACCCTCCACTTT. It encodes CASSPGGGGRLMTLHF.

V gene TRBV11-2 combines with J gene TRBJ2-7, with 9 bases fitting TRBD2. Unmatched junction bases numbered 11, after V lost 2 bases and J lost 6 bases. Germline CDR1 is SGHAT and CDR2 is FQNNGV. This CDR3 has 16 residues. The CDR3 region is CASSLSGLAFGGEQYF. CDR3 DNA sequence: TGTGCCAGCAGCTTATCGGGACTAGCATTCGGTGGCGAGCAGTACTTC.

This chain joins TRBV15 and TRBJ2-1; 9 bases are shared with TRBD2. Germline CDR1 and CDR2: LNHNV and YYDKDF (reference sequence). Trimming removed 0 bases from V and 9 bases from J; junction bases left unmatched: 3. The CDR3 is made up of 14 amino acids. CDR3 protein: CATSREGTSFEQFF. CDR3 in DNA: TGTGCCACCAGCAGAGAAGGGACTAGCTTTGAGCAGTTCTTC.

This chain uses TRBV11-2 with TRBJ1-2; the D is unclear. V gave up 0 bases and J gave up 4 bases, with 12 bases separating them. The germline CDR1 and CDR2 sequences are SGHAT and FQNNGV. This CDR3 has 15 residues. This CDR3 reads CASSLDGPYIYGYTF. CDR3 coding DNA: TGTGCCAGCAGCTTAGATGGCCCTTACATCTATGGCTACACCTTC. The variable domain in full, completed from reference TRBV11-2 and TRBJ1-2, reads EAGVAQSPRYKIIEKRQSVAFWCNPISGHATLYWYQQILGQGPKLLIQFQNNGVVDDSQLPKDRFSAERLKGVDSTLKIQPAKLEDSAVYLCASSLDGPYIYGYTFGSGTRLTVV.

The CDR3 spells CASSGTAGLDEQFF. The CDR3 DNA sequence: TGTGCCAGTAGTGGGACTGCGGGCCTCGATGAGCAGTTCTTC. The chain links TRBV19 to TRBJ2-1; perhaps TRBD2 as D (6 bases). The CDR3 consists of 14 residues. V lost 5 bases and J 8 bases, leaving 16 bases between the germline ends. Per the germline V gene, CDR1 is LNHDA and CDR2 is SQIVND (reference sequence).

V is TRBV27 and J is TRBJ2-2; the D gene is possibly TRBD1 (8 bases). The CDR3 is made up of 15 amino acids. Per the germline V gene, CDR1 is MNHEY and CDR2 is SMNVEV (reference sequence). Between the trimmed V and J ends, which lost 5 bases and 6 bases, there was a span of 16 bases. CDR3 sequence reads: CASSRRTGRAGELFF. For the CDR3, the DNA is TGTGCCAGCAGTCGTCGGACAGGGAGGGCCGGGGAGCTGTTTTTT.

The gene calls are TRBV19 and TRBJ2-4; tentatively, D is TRBD2 (5 bases). V was trimmed by 5 bases and J by 8 bases, leaving 22 bases between them. The CDR3 consists of 16 residues. Germline V CDR1 and CDR2: LNHDA, SQIVND (reference sequence). The CDR3 bases are TGTGCCAGTAGTCCGCGACCGGGAAACCTTAGGGACATTCAGTACTTC. Its protein product is CASSPRPGNLRDIQYF.

The chain uses TRBV21-1 and TRBJ2-1; the table gives TRBD1 as D, unverified against the DNA. TRBV21-1 is annotated as a pseudogene. The length of the CDR3 is 17 residues. The CDR3 DNA sequence: TGTGCCAGCAGCCTCTCGGACAGGGGTGGATCCTACAATGAGCAGTTCTTC. Its translation: CASSLSDRGGSYNEQFF.

J is TRBJ2-3 and V is TRBV4-2, with a possible D match to TRBD2 (6 bases). This CDR3 comprises 16 residues. V lost 2 bases to trimming and J lost 2 bases, with 14 bases between them. Germline V gives CDR1 LGHNA, CDR2 YNFKEQ. In nucleotides, the CDR3 is TGTGCCAGCAGCCAACAGGTCGGGGGATACACAGATACGCAGTATTTT. Translating it yields CASSQQVGGYTDTQYF.

The CDR3, as DNA: TGTGCCAGCTCACCAATTAGCGGGAAATCCTGGCAGTTCTTC. It translates to CASSPISGKSWQFF. The chain is built from TRBV18 and TRBJ2-1, with 8 bases that match TRBD2. The CDR3 length is 14 residues. The V segment lost 2 bases and the J segment 12 bases; nucleotides outside the gene matches: 9. Germline V CDR1 and CDR2: KGHSH, LQKENI.